These T cell receptor beta chains were read from a single sample in a study of metastatic and nonmetastatic thyroid tumors. TCRdb re-called clones from the PCR reads using MiXCR. The repertoire holds around 5,400 clones, with less than 40% as singletons. What was sequenced was adjacent normal tissue. The source is a female donor with papillary thyroid cancer or a benign thyroid nodule (not recorded which). Some clones in this sample may be carry-over from other donors' samples. The CDR3 runs from the conserved cysteine through the conserved F or W. The order of the fields is J gene, clone size, V gene, D gene, CDR3 protein, CDR3 DNA. D genes are given only for firm matches. Expanded clones are given a class, and other clones once, few, many or no size at all.

J: TRBJ1-6; size: NA; V: TRBV6-2/TRBV6-3; D: NA; CDR3: CASSYAQQNSPLHF; DNA: TGTGCCAGCAGTTACGCCCAACAAAATTCACCCCTCCACTTT
J: TRBJ2-7; size: NA; V: TRBV20-1; D: NA; CDR3: CSARDRREPRTTEQYF; DNA: TGCAGTGCTAGAGATCGCCGGGAGCCACGGACTACCGAGCAGTACTTC
J: TRBJ1-2; size: NA; V: TRBV7-2; D: TRBD1; CDR3: CASSPWTGNYGYTF; DNA: TGTGCCAGCAGCCCATGGACAGGCAACTATGGCTACACCTTC
J: TRBJ2-1; size: large; V: TRBV27; D: TRBD2; CDR3: CASSRGGVVNEQFF; DNA: TGTGCCAGCTCCCGGGGGGGAGTGGTGAATGAGCAGTTCTTC
J: TRBJ1-2; size: NA; V: TRBV29-1; D: NA; CDR3: CSVYGVEAATNYGYTF; DNA: TGCAGCGTTTACGGTGTGGAGGCTGCCACTAACTATGGCTACACCTTC
J: TRBJ2-1; size: NA; V: TRBV5-5; D: NA; CDR3: CASSLEGGSYNEQFF; DNA: TGTGCCAGCAGCTTGGAGGGGGGATCCTACAATGAGCAGTTCTTC
J: TRBJ1-4; size: NA; V: TRBV27; D: TRBD1; CDR3: CASGGTGSKLFF; DNA: TGTGCCAGCGGCGGGACAGGGTCAAAACTGTTTTTT
J: TRBJ2-2; size: NA; V: TRBV11-2; D: NA; CDR3: CASSFSGSALPGAGELFF; DNA: TGTGCCAGCAGCTTTAGTGGCTCGGCGCTCCCGGGGGCCGGGGAGCTGTTTTTT
J: TRBJ1-1; size: few; V: TRBV27; D: NA; CDR3: CASSGYAQEALNTEAFF; DNA: TGTGCCAGCAGTGGATACGCTCAGGAGGCATTGAACACTGAAGCTTTCTTT
J: TRBJ2-5; size: NA; V: TRBV20-1; D: TRBD2; CDR3: CSAASGTRLKETQYF; DNA: TGCAGTGCCGCCTCCGGGACTAGGCTTAAAGAGACCCAGTACTTC
J: TRBJ2-7; size: NA; V: TRBV5-1; D: NA; CDR3: CASSPSGEEGYEQYF; DNA: TGCGCCAGCAGCCCCAGTGGGGAGGAGGGGTACGAGCAGTACTTC
J: TRBJ2-7; size: few; V: TRBV6-1; D: TRBD2; CDR3: CASSEGTSGAYEQYF; DNA: TGTGCCAGCAGTGAAGGGACTAGCGGGGCCTACGAGCAGTACTTC
J: TRBJ2-7; size: NA; V: TRBV11-1; D: TRBD2; CDR3: CASSSPPTSGRAGYEQYF; DNA: TGTGCCAGCAGCTCCCCTCCGACTAGCGGGAGGGCCGGTTACGAGCAGTACTTC
J: TRBJ2-4; size: many; V: TRBV5-4; D: NA; CDR3: CASSLRTGDIQYF; DNA: TGCGCCAGCAGCTTGAGGACGGGGGACATTCAGTACTTC
J: TRBJ2-5; size: NA; V: TRBV9; D: NA; CDR3: CASSVGNGGGQETQYF; DNA: TGTGCCAGCAGCGTAGGGAACGGGGGCGGCCAAGAGACCCAGTACTTC
J: TRBJ1-6; size: NA; V: TRBV30; D: TRBD1; CDR3: CAWGQGRQYSPLHF; DNA: TGTGCCTGGGGACAGGGGCGCCAATATTCACCCCTCCACTTT
J: TRBJ2-7; size: NA; V: TRBV11-2; D: NA; CDR3: CASSLGTTEQYF; DNA: TGTGCCAGCAGCTTGGGGACAACCGAGCAGTACTTC
J: TRBJ2-2; size: NA; V: TRBV20-1; D: NA; CDR3: CSASLNTGELFF; DNA: TGCAGTGCTAGCCTGAACACCGGGGAGCTGTTTTTT
J: TRBJ1-2; size: NA; V: TRBV20-1; D: NA; CDR3: CSAGGFGDYYGYTF; DNA: TGCAGTGCTGGGGGCTTTGGGGACTACTATGGCTACACCTTC
J: TRBJ1-1; size: few; V: TRBV10-1; D: NA; CDR3: CASSVSLNTEAFF; DNA: TGCGCCAGCAGCGTGTCCCTGAACACTGAAGCTTTCTTT
J: TRBJ2-1; size: NA; V: TRBV6-2/TRBV6-3; D: NA; CDR3: CASSYLSAGNEQFF; DNA: TGTGCCAGCAGTTATTTGAGTGCCGGCAATGAGCAGTTCTTC
J: TRBJ1-1; size: NA; V: TRBV5-4; D: TRBD1; CDR3: CASSRGQKPNTEAFF; DNA: TGTGCCAGCAGCCGGGGACAGAAACCGAACACTGAAGCTTTCTTT
J: TRBJ1-3; size: NA; V: TRBV19; D: TRBD1; CDR3: CASRNLLGQDVGNTIYF; DNA: TGTGCCAGTAGAAACCTTCTGGGACAGGATGTCGGAAACACCATATATTTT
J: TRBJ2-1; size: once; V: TRBV2; D: TRBD2; CDR3: CSSSVGLAGEGSSYNEQFF; DNA: TGTTCCAGCAGTGTGGGACTAGCGGGAGAGGGGTCCTCCTACAATGAGCAGTTCTTC
J: TRBJ2-2; size: few; V: TRBV12-3/TRBV12-4; D: NA; CDR3: CAMGNPGELFF; DNA: TGTGCCATGGGTAATCCCGGGGAGCTTTTTTTC
J: TRBJ2-7; size: few; V: TRBV6-1; D: NA; CDR3: CASSLISYEQYF; DNA: TGTGCCAGCAGCCTCATCTCCTACGAGCAGTACTTC
J: TRBJ2-5; size: few; V: TRBV2; D: NA; CDR3: CASMAGETQYF; DNA: TGTGCCAGCATGGCCGGAGAGACCCAGTACTTC
J: TRBJ2-2; size: large; V: TRBV5-1; D: TRBD1; CDR3: CASSLGQGNGELFF; DNA: TGCGCCAGCAGCTTGGGACAGGGAAACGGGGAGCTGTTTTTT
J: TRBJ1-4; size: NA; V: TRBV11-3; D: NA; CDR3: CASSLETGAFATNEKLFF; DNA: TGTGCCAGCAGCTTAGAGACAGGTGCCTTTGCAACTAATGAAAAACTGTTTTTT
J: TRBJ2-3; size: NA; V: TRBV11-2; D: TRBD2; CDR3: CASSPRTSGSIDTQYF; DNA: TGTGCCAGCAGCCCAAGGACTAGCGGGAGTATAGATACGCAGTATTTT
J: TRBJ1-1; size: NA; V: TRBV4-1; D: TRBD1; CDR3: CASRAHSGGNTEAFF; DNA: TGCGCCAGCAGGGCGCATTCAGGGGGGAACACTGAAGCTTTCTTT
J: TRBJ2-7; size: few; V: TRBV6-2/TRBV6-3; D: NA; CDR3: CASSYAGPGRDYEQYF; DNA: TGTGCCAGCAGTTATGCCGGACCGGGACGGGACTACGAGCAGTACTTC
J: TRBJ1-4; size: NA; V: TRBV30; D: NA; CDR3: CAWRYPVGEKLFF; DNA: TGTGCCTGGAGATATCCGGTCGGGGAAAAACTGTTTTTT
J: TRBJ2-1; size: NA; V: TRBV2; D: TRBD2; CDR3: CARLAGEGGSEQFF; DNA: TGTGCCAGACTAGCGGGAGAGGGGGGAAGTGAGCAGTTCTTC
J: TRBJ1-1; size: few; V: TRBV19; D: TRBD1; CDR3: CASSIDRGRTEAFF; DNA: TGTGCCAGTAGTATCGACAGGGGGAGGACTGAAGCTTTCTTT
J: TRBJ2-1; size: large; V: TRBV28; D: TRBD2; CDR3: CASSLYSTSGRAREQFF; DNA: TGTGCCAGCAGTTTATACTCGACTAGCGGGAGGGCACGGGAGCAGTTCTTC
J: TRBJ2-7; size: NA; V: TRBV28; D: NA; CDR3: CASSLTFREGAKYF; DNA: TGTGCCAGCAGTTTAACTTTTCGGGAGGGGGCGAAGTACTTC
J: TRBJ1-2; size: many; V: TRBV20-1; D: TRBD1; CDR3: CSARGTGVRGGYTF; DNA: TGCAGTGCTAGAGGGACAGGGGTGAGGGGTGGCTACACCTTC
J: TRBJ1-6; size: few; V: TRBV27; D: NA; CDR3: CASSLRTQGNSPLHF; DNA: TGTGCCAGCAGTTTACGGACTCAGGGGAATTCACCCCTCCACTTT
J: TRBJ2-3; size: large; V: TRBV28; D: TRBD2; CDR3: CASRRGVREGPDTQYF; DNA: TGTGCCAGCAGGAGAGGGGTGCGGGAGGGCCCAGATACGCAGTATTTT